This paragraph covers one T cell receptor beta chain sequence. This specimen belongs to a study of CD8 T cells in Susac syndrome. It was with random hexamers that roughly 0.45 to 1 ug RNA was reverse transcribed. TCRdb called the immunoSEQ multiplex PCR reads again in MiXCR, with one record for every CDR3 protein. Of roughly 190,000 distinct CDR3 sequences listed, 93% are singletons. The CDR3 totals 13 residues. Trimming took 8 bases from V and 0 from J, leaving 10 bases between them. The germline gives CDR1 MNHEY, CDR2 SVGEGT. V gene TRBV6-2 or TRBV6-3 combines with J gene TRBJ1-1, with unresolved D. The source material was CD4+ T cells from PBMCs. This clonotype originated in a human donor in good health. The CDR3 loop reads CASLQPMNTEAFF. Here the CDR3 DNA reads TGTGCCAGCTTACAGCCAATGAACACTGAAGCTTTCTTT.